This T cell receptor (beta chain) is drawn from a study of identical twins. Findings of the study overall: Insertions were reduced in abundant cord blood beta clonotypes but not in memory repertoires. Out-of-frame TCR alpha sharing in monozygotic twins exceeded recombination model predictions.

V dropped 4 bases and J dropped 3 bases, with 16 bases sitting between them. The CDR3 runs 15 residues. Germline CDR1 SNHLY, CDR2 FYNNEI. As to this clonotype: Its specificity is unknown.

Healthy Caucasians were all of the donors. Template switching, a step in the protocol, added a universal primer site, and cDNA carried unique molecular identifiers. TCRdb re-derived calls from the 5' RACE reads in MiXCR, one entry per CDR3 protein. In the table there are under 350,000 distinct CDR3 sequences, 8% to 9.5% of which are singletons. This same sample was also taken into another study, of yellow fever vaccine responses in identical twins.

This TCR was sampled from a woman under 30 in good health. The chain has TRBV2 and TRBJ2-7, with D tentatively TRBD1 or TRBD2 (5 bases each). Sequenced material: CD8+ T cells sorted from blood. CDR3 sequence: CASSVRVDSLYEQYF. CDR3 sequence (DNA): TGTGCCAGCAGTGTGCGGGTTGACAGTCTCTACGAGCAGTACTTC.